This T cell receptor (beta chain) was obtained from a study of monozygotic twins with cystic fibrosis. This CDR3 is 11 amino acids long. V was shortened by 3 bases and J by 9 bases, with 11 bases between the two germline ends. Germline CDR1 and CDR2: SQVTM and ANQGSEA. Sequenced by immunoSEQ multiplex PCR; TCRdb stores in-frame clones only, minus some. This sample yields roughly 14,000 clones, of which approximately 92% are seen a single time; 9% to 9.5% belongs to the top ten. Input material: blood. This sequence originates from a girl between 2 and 10 years old with cystic fibrosis. The chain joins TRBV29-1 to TRBJ2-5; no definite D call. The CDR3 here is CSVDFLRAQYF. In DNA form, the CDR3 reads TGCAGCGTTGACTTCCTAAGGGCCCAGTACTTC.